One sample yielded the 12 T cell receptor beta chains listed below, sequenced in a study of long-term antiretroviral therapy in people with HIV. Survey-level immunoSEQ v3.0 assays were run. TCRdb's table, derived via immunoSEQ multiplex PCR, lists solely in-frame clones and lacks some. The sample carries approximately 22,000 clones, less than 90% recorded once. The source was unsorted PBMCs, collected 1.9 years after starting antiretroviral therapy. These receptors came from a woman between 50 and 59 years old with HIV.

The chain carries TRBV7-9 and TRBJ2-7, with a tentative D call TRBD1 (6 bases). Per the germline V gene, CDR1 is SEHNR and CDR2 is FQNEAQ (reference sequence). The V end lost 5 bases, the J end lost 0 bases, and 14 bases lay between the germline ends. The CDR3 length is 15 residues. The CDR3 sequence: CASSPWTDSSYEQYF. The CDR3 nucleotides read TGTGCCAGCAGCCCGTGGACAGACAGCTCCTACGAGCAGTACTTC. The entire variable domain, with the rest obtained from reference TRBV7-9 and TRBJ2-7, is as follows: DTGVSQNPRHKITKRGQNVTFRCDPISEHNRLYWYRQTLGQGPEFLTYFQNEAQLEKSRLLSDRFSAERPKGSFSTLEIQRTEQGDSAMYLCASSPWTDSSYEQYFGPGTRLTVT.

This clone was found once. V is TRBV19 and J is TRBJ2-3; TRBD2 matches at 7 bases. The germline CDR1 and CDR2 sequences are LNHDA and SQIVND (reference sequence). The CDR3 has 15 residues. Unmatched junction bases numbered 9, after V lost 5 bases and J lost 4 bases. Here the CDR3 reads CASSPGLGYADTQYF. The CDR3 DNA reads TGTGCCAGTAGTCCCGGACTAGGTTACGCAGATACGCAGTATTTT. The full variable domain, rest sourced from reference TRBV19 and TRBJ2-3, is DGGITQSPKYLFRKEGQNVTLSCEQNLNHDAMYWYRQDPGQGLRLIYYSQIVNDFQKGDIAEGYSVSREKKESFPLTVTSAQKNPTAFYLCASSPGLGYADTQYFGPGTRLTVL.

V usage is TRBV6-6 and J usage is TRBJ2-2; TRBD1 matches 7 bases. Germline values: CDR1 MNHNY, CDR2 SVGAGI (reference sequence). Trimming at V came to 5 bases and at J to 0 bases, leaving 6 bases not matched to a gene. There are 16 residues in the CDR3. The CDR3 spells CASSPYGQANTGELFF. CDR3 DNA: TGTGCCAGCAGTCCCTACGGACAGGCGAACACCGGGGAGCTGTTTTTT.

The J gene is TRBJ2-7, the V gene TRBV28; 7 bases map to TRBD1. The V gene end was trimmed by 6 bases and the J gene end by 6 bases; junction bases not matched to a gene: 11. The CDR3 contains 14 residues. The germline V gene encodes CDR1 MDHEN and CDR2 SYDVKM. The CDR3 nucleotides read TGTGCCAGCAGCCCAGGAACAGACAGGGCCGAGCAGTACTTC. This sequence encodes CASSPGTDRAEQYF.

The V gene is TRBV7-2, the J gene TRBJ2-5, with 12 bases matching TRBD1. V gave up 0 bases and J gave up 6 bases; unmatched junction bases: 5. The germline V gene encodes CDR1 SGHTA and CDR2 FQGNSA. This CDR3 spans 16 amino acids. CDR3 bases: TGTGCCAGCAGCTTAGCGTGGGGACAGGGGGCCAAGACCCAGTACTTC. The encoded protein is CASSLAWGQGAKTQYF.

The rearrangement links TRBV27 to TRBJ1-6; tentatively, D is TRBD1 (5 bases). V was clipped by 6 bases and J by 6 bases, with 21 bases between them. Looked up from germline, CDR1 is MNHEY and CDR2 is SMNVEV (reference sequence). The CDR3 contains 17 residues. The CDR3 bases are TGTGCCAGCAGATTAGGGGTAGCAGGGACCTCTAATTCACCCCTCCACTTT. The encoded protein is CASRLGVAGTSNSPLHF.

The sample holds a few counts of this clone. The DNA for the CDR3 is TGTGCCAGCAGTCGACAGAATAATCAGCCCCAGCATTTT. This sequence encodes CASSRQNNQPQHF. The chain has TRBV28 and TRBJ1-5, with D possibly being TRBD1 (5 bases). The germline V gene encodes CDR1 MDHEN and CDR2 SYDVKM. V was pared by 5 bases and J by 4 bases, with 9 bases between. The CDR3 has 13 residues.

The chain has TRBV9 and TRBJ2-3, with D unclear. Germline CDR1 reads SGDLS; CDR2 reads YYNGEE. The CDR3 runs to 17 residues. With 9 bases removed from V and 2 bases from J, the gap between germline ends came to 25 bases. Here the CDR3 reads CATDGYAGTHNTDTQYF. The CDR3 bases are TGTGCCACCGACGGGTACGCCGGCACACATAACACAGATACGCAGTATTTT. Variable domain in full (rest from reference TRBV9 and TRBJ2-3): DSGVTQTPKHLITATGQRVTLRCSPRSGDLSVYWYQQSLDQGLQFLIQYYNGEERAKGNILERFSAQQFPDLHSELNLSSLELGDSALYFCATDGYAGTHNTDTQYFGPGTRLTVL.

The chain has TRBV9 and TRBJ2-2, with D possibly TRBD1 on 6 matching bases. Trimming cost V 0 bases and J 0 bases, with 6 bases left between them. The germline V gene has CDR1 SGDLS and CDR2 YYNGEE. The CDR3 consists of 15 residues. CDR3 amino acids: CASSVGTANTGELFF. CDR3 nucleotide sequence: TGTGCCAGCAGCGTAGGGACAGCGAACACCGGGGAGCTGTTTTTT.

This rearrangement joins TRBV9 to TRBJ2-7; possibly TRBD1 for D (5 bases). The V end was cut by 0 bases, the J end by 1 base, with 11 bases between. CDR3 length: 15 amino acids. Germline V lookup: CDR1 SGDLS, CDR2 YYNGEE. CDR3 region: CASSVGDSRSYEQYF. DNA of the CDR3: TGTGCCAGCAGCGTAGGAGACAGTCGTTCCTACGAGCAGTACTTC.

The V call is TRBV25-1, the J call TRBJ2-7; perhaps TRBD1 as D (5 bases). The germline CDR1 and CDR2 sequences are MGHDK and SYGVNS. This CDR3 contains 13 residues. With 4 bases removed from V and 10 bases from J, the gap between germline ends came to 17 bases. CDR3 protein: CASSASLKGLQYF. In DNA, the CDR3 is TGTGCCAGCAGTGCCTCTTTGAAGGGGCTCCAGTACTTC.

The chain couples TRBV5-4 to TRBJ2-5, with D possibly called TRBD1 or TRBD2 (6 bases each). Between the trimmed V and J ends, which lost 1 base and 0 bases, there was a span of 16 bases. Looked up from germline, CDR1 is SGHNT and CDR2 is YYREEE (reference sequence). The CDR3 contains 17 residues. The CDR3 coding sequence is TGTGCCAGCAGCTTGAGGAGGGGGGCGGCGTACCAAGAGACCCAGTACTTC. It encodes CASSLRRGAAYQETQYF.